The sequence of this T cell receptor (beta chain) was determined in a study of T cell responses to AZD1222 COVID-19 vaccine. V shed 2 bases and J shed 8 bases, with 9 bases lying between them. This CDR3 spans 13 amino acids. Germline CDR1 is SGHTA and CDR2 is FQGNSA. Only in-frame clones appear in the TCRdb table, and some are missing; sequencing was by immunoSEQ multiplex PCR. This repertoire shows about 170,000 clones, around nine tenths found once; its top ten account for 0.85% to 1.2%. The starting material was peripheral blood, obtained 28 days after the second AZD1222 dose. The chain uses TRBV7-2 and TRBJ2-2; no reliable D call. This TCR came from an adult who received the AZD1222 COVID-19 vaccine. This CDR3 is CASSLFMSGELFF. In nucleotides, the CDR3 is TGTGCCAGCAGCTTATTCATGTCGGGGGAGCTGTTTTTT. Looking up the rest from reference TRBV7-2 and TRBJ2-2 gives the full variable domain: GAGVSQSPSNKVTEKGKDVELRCDPISGHTALYWYRQSLGQGLEFLIYFQGNSAPDKSGLPSDRFSAERTGGSVSTLTIQRTQQEDSAVYLCASSLFMSGELFFGEGSRLTVL.